This T cell receptor beta chain came from a study of T cells after yellow fever vaccination. At the level of the study: SMART-Seq v4 Ultra Low Input handled preparation of low-cell-number fractions.

This clonotype showed up just a few times. What it binds is not known. V lost 4 bases and J 4 bases, leaving 10 bases between the germline ends. CDR1 SNHLY and CDR2 FYNNEI come from the germline V gene. This CDR3 is 13 amino acids long. Study-level findings and limits: It was a weaker secondary response, yet one that peaked faster, at day 5 versus 15. It was a small share of clonotypes that appeared in both CD4 and CD8 compartments.

The TCR cDNA carried a universal primer site and UMIs from 5'RACE template switching. TCRdb re-analysed the 5' RACE reads in MiXCR, keeping a single row per CDR3 protein. There are approximately 300,000 distinct CDR3 sequences in the sample; about 11% occur only once, and roughly 3% lies in the top ten. This receptor was identified in a man between 18 and 29 years old who received the YFV17D yellow fever vaccine. The chain has TRBV2 and TRBJ2-5; D not certain. Source: CD4+ T cells sorted from PBMCs, taken 45 days after the yellow fever booster vaccination. For the CDR3, the DNA is TGTGCCAGCAGTGGGAATTGGGGAGAGACCCAGTACTTC. This encodes CASSGNWGETQYF.